This passage covers 22 T cell receptor beta chains from one sample sequenced in a study of blood T cell repertoires in COVID-19. The assay was immunoSEQ multiplex PCR, and TCRdb's table has in-frame clones only and misses some. The data contain about 45,000 clones, approximately 80% of them singletons. The material sequenced was peripheral blood. These receptors were collected from a man in his 70s with acute or convalescent COVID-19.

V and J are TRBV5-8 and TRBJ2-4, with D possibly being TRBD1 (5 bases). The CDR3 has 16 residues. The germline V gene has CDR1 SGHTS and CDR2 YDEGEE. Trimming left V 0 bases short and J 0 bases short, with 10 bases between. CDR3 coding DNA: TGTGCCAGCAGCTTGGGACAGCCTTTAGCCAAAAACATTCAGTACTTC. Its translation: CASSLGQPLAKNIQYF. The full variable domain, in which reference TRBV5-8 and TRBJ2-4 provide the parts outside the CDR3, is EAGVTQSPTHLIKTRGQQATLRCSPISGHTSVYWYQQALGLGLQFLLWYDEGEERNRGNFPPRFSGRQFPNYSSELNVNALELEDSALYLCASSLGQPLAKNIQYFGAGTRLSVL.

This clone was seen a few times. The genes are TRBV21-1 and TRBJ1-2; the D segment call TRBD1 is taken from the table without a DNA check. TRBV21-1 is a documented pseudogene. This CDR3 spans 14 amino acids. CDR3 loop: CASSKGDDGYGYTF. The CDR3 region has the DNA TGTGCCAGCAGCAAGGGCGACGACGGCTATGGCTACACCTTC.

The rearrangement joins TRBV6-5 to TRBJ1-5; TRBD1 aligns across 7 bases. This CDR3 has 14 residues. Losses at the gene ends were 5 bases for V and 5 bases for J; bases not matched to a gene: 6. The germline V gene encodes CDR1 MNHEY and CDR2 SVGAGI. The CDR3 coding sequence is TGTGCCAGCAGTCGTCGGGACAGACATCAGCCCCAGCATTTT. Its translation: CASSRRDRHQPQHF.

The V call is TRBV2, the J call TRBJ1-4, with D uncertain. V lost 7 bases and J 8 bases, leaving 20 bases between the germline ends. CDR1 and CDR2 from the germline V gene are SNHLY and FYNNEI. This CDR3 contains 15 residues. CDR3 DNA: TGTGCCAGCACACCAGGCAAGTTCTATCGGGAAAAACTGTTTTTT. Encoded protein: CASTPGKFYREKLFF. The complete variable domain, with remaining parts taken from reference TRBV2 and TRBJ1-4, reads EPEVTQTPSHQVTQMGQEVILRCVPISNHLYFYWYRQILGQKVEFLVSFYNNEISEKSEIFDDQFSVERPDGSNFTLKIRSTKLEDSAMYFCASTPGKFYREKLFFGSGTQLSVL.

The CDR3 reads CASSLWAGGMTGELFF. The CDR3 nucleotides are TGTGCCAGCAGTTTGTGGGCAGGGGGGATGACCGGGGAGCTGTTTTTT. The chain uses TRBV28 and TRBJ2-2; a weak D match, TRBD1 (7 bases). V lost 3 bases and J 5 bases, leaving 16 bases between the germline ends. The V gene's germline CDR1 is MDHEN and CDR2 SYDVKM. The length of the CDR3 is 16 residues.

V gene TRBV2 combines with J gene TRBJ2-1; D uncertain. Trimming removed 7 bases at V and 12 bases at J, with 16 bases between. The CDR3 is made up of 12 amino acids. CDR1 is SNHLY, CDR2 FYNNEI, per germline. As DNA, the CDR3 is TGTGCCAGCACCGTACGGAGCTTAGGGCAGTTCTTC. This gives the protein CASTVRSLGQFF.

This chain joins TRBV27 and TRBJ1-1; 7 bases line up with TRBD1. Germline V gives CDR1 MNHEY, CDR2 SMNVEV (reference sequence). V gave up 3 bases and J gave up 4 bases; unmatched junction bases: 2. This CDR3 comprises 13 residues. The CDR3 loop reads CASSFQGGTEAFF. In DNA, the CDR3 is TGTGCCAGCAGTTTTCAGGGGGGCACTGAAGCTTTCTTT.

The chain employs TRBV28 and TRBJ1-1; TRBD1 is a possible D gene (5 bases). Germline V gives CDR1 MDHEN, CDR2 SYDVKM. This CDR3 is built from 13 residues. V was trimmed by 1 base and J by 7 bases, leaving 10 bases between them. The CDR3 DNA reads as TGTGCCAGCAGTTTATTAGGGGTCCTTGAAGCTTTCTTT. Translating it yields CASSLLGVLEAFF.

The rearrangement uses TRBV6-2 or TRBV6-3 and TRBJ1-6; D might be TRBD1 (5 bases). Looked up from germline, CDR1 is MNHEY and CDR2 is SVGEGT. CDR3 length: 15 residues. Between the trimmed V and J ends, which lost 4 bases and 0 bases, there was a span of 7 bases. DNA for the CDR3: TGTGCCAGCAGTTCGGGGGACTCCTATAATTCACCCCTCCACTTT. Translation: CASSSGDSYNSPLHF.

The rearrangement joins TRBV30 to TRBJ1-2; D is unresolved. Trimming pared 3 bases from V and 0 bases from J, leaving 8 bases between. The CDR3 runs to 13 residues. Germline V gene data show CDR1 as GTSNPN and CDR2 as SVGIG (reference sequence). The DNA of the CDR3 is TGTGCCTGGAGCCAGCTAGCTAACTATGGCTACACCTTC. It is translated as CAWSQLANYGYTF.

The chain has TRBV18 and TRBJ1-5; 8 nucleotides agree with TRBD1. J gave up 3 bases and V 3 bases, and 4 bases lay outside the gene matches. Germline CDR1 reads KGHSH; CDR2 reads LQKENI. The CDR3 is 15 residues long. The CDR3 coding sequence is TGTGCCAGCTCACCGGGACAGGCGAACAATCAGCCCCAGCATTTT. Its protein product is CASSPGQANNQPQHF.

This chain's CDR3 is CASSLLGGGEQFF. The CDR3 DNA reads TGTGCCAGCAGCCTGCTAGGGGGCGGGGAGCAGTTCTTC. The genes are TRBV11-2 and TRBJ2-1; 7 nucleotides line up with TRBD1. This CDR3 spans 13 amino acids. Germline CDR1 and CDR2: SGHAT and FQNNGV. The V segment lost 5 bases and the J segment 10 bases; nucleotides outside the gene matches: 8.

This chain connects TRBV7-9 to TRBJ1-2; D not certain. The CDR3 contains 12 residues. Trimming left V 1 base short and J 8 bases short, with 8 bases between. The germline V gene has CDR1 SEHNR and CDR2 FQNEAQ (reference sequence). CDR3 amino acids: CASSLVDFGYTF. The CDR3 DNA follows: TGTGCCAGCAGCTTAGTCGACTTCGGCTACACCTTC.

This chain uses TRBV7-2 with TRBJ2-5, with D possibly TRBD2 on 5 matching bases. Trimming removed 6 bases at V and 2 bases at J, with 10 bases between. The CDR3 consists of 13 residues. Per germline, CDR1 SGHTA and CDR2 FQGNSA. The CDR3 sequence: CASSRGSQETQYF. The DNA for the CDR3 is TGTGCCAGCAGTCGCGGGTCGCAAGAGACCCAGTACTTC.

This rearrangement joins TRBV2 to TRBJ2-1, with 9 bases aligning to TRBD2. The CDR3 sequence is 14 residues long. After removal of 8 bases from V and 2 bases from J, the junction contained 4 bases not matched to a gene. The germline CDR1 and CDR2 sequences are SNHLY and FYNNEI. CDR3 in DNA: TGTGCCAGCTTTAGCGGGGGCCCCTACAATGAGCAGTTCTTC. This codes for CASFSGGPYNEQFF.

This clone was counted a single time. CDR3 sequence (DNA): TGCGCCAGCAGCTTATCGCAGGTCTTGGGCTACACCTTC. Amino acid sequence: CASSLSQVLGYTF. This rearrangement joins TRBV5-1 to TRBJ1-2; D uncertain. CDR1 SGHRS and CDR2 YFSETQ come from the germline V gene. The V end was cut by 2 bases, the J end by 8 bases, with 13 bases between. The CDR3 has 13 residues.

The J gene is TRBJ1-4, the V gene TRBV19, with TRBD1 identical over 10 bases. CDR1 is LNHDA and CDR2 is SQIVND in the germline V gene (reference sequence). V was clipped by 6 bases and J by 5 bases; unmatched bases: 6. CDR3 length equals 15 residues. The CDR3 loop is CASSAPGQGNEKLFF. CDR3 nucleotides: TGTGCCAGTAGCGCACCGGGACAGGGGAATGAAAAACTGTTTTTT.

The chain couples TRBV7-2 to TRBJ1-2; possibly TRBD1 for D (6 bases). V lost 5 bases, J lost 4 bases, and 14 bases lay in between. Germline CDR1 is SGHTA and CDR2 is FQGNSA. The CDR3 length is 14 residues. The chain's CDR3 is CASSPTQGPYGYTF. DNA for the CDR3: TGTGCCAGCAGCCCCACACAGGGTCCCTATGGCTACACCTTC.

The V gene is TRBV4-3, the J gene TRBJ1-4; D remains ambiguous. Germline CDR1 LGHNA, CDR2 YSLEER. V lost 1 base to trimming and J lost 0 bases, with 12 bases between them. The CDR3 length is 17 residues. The CDR3 coding sequence is TGCGCCAGCAGCCAAGGTCGAGGGTATGCAACTAATGAAAAACTGTTTTTT. It is translated as CASSQGRGYATNEKLFF.

This sequence joins TRBV6-5 and TRBJ1-1, with 7 bases fitting TRBD1. J gave up 2 bases and V 6 bases, and 9 bases lay outside the gene matches. CDR1 is MNHEY, CDR2 SVGAGI, per germline. This CDR3 has 15 residues. CDR3 DNA sequence: TGTGCCAGCAGAGACACAGGGGTCCATAACACTGAAGCTTTCTTT. It codes for CASRDTGVHNTEAFF.

This chain connects TRBV7-9 to TRBJ1-5; a weak D match, TRBD1 (5 bases). CDR1 is SEHNR and CDR2 is FQNEAQ in the germline V gene (reference sequence). V gave up 4 bases and J gave up 2 bases, with 6 bases separating them. The CDR3 runs to 13 residues. CDR3 in DNA: TGTGCCAGCAGCTCACAGGGCAATCAGCCCCAGCATTTT. Amino acids: CASSSQGNQPQHF.

The rearrangement joins TRBV5-8 to TRBJ1-4, with TRBD1 as a possible D gene (6 bases). V lost 4 bases, J lost 4 bases, and 17 bases lay in between. CDR1 is SGHTS and CDR2 is YDEGEE in the germline V gene. This CDR3 is built from 16 residues. CDR3 in amino acids: CASSGGGGSDNEKLFF. In DNA form, the CDR3 reads TGTGCCAGCAGCGGAGGGGGGGGCTCGGATAATGAAAAACTGTTTTTT. Based on the CDR3 plus reference TRBV5-8 and TRBJ1-4, the full variable domain is EAGVTQSPTHLIKTRGQQATLRCSPISGHTSVYWYQQALGLGLQFLLWYDEGEERNRGNFPPRFSGRQFPNYSSELNVNALELEDSALYLCASSGGGGSDNEKLFFGSGTQLSVL.